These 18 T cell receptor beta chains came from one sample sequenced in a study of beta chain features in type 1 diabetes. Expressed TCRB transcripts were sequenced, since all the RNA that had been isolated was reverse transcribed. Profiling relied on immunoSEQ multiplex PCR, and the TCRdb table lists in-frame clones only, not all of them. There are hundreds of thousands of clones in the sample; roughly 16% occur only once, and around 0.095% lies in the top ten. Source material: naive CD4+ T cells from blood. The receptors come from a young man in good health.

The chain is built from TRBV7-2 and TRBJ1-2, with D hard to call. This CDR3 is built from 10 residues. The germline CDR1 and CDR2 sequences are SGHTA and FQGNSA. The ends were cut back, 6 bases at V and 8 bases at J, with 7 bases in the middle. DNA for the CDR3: TGTGCCAGCAGGCAGGAAGGCTACACCTTC. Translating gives CASRQEGYTF.

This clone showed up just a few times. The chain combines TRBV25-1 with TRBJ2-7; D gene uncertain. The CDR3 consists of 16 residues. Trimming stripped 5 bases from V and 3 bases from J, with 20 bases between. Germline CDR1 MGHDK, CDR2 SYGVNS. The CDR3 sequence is CASSRDRAGLDYEQYF. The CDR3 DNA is TGTGCCAGCAGTAGGGATAGGGCAGGTTTAGACTACGAGCAGTACTTC.

CDR3 loop: CASSLAGTGGFNEQFF. Written as DNA, the CDR3 is TGTGCCAGCAGCCTCGCCGGGACAGGGGGCTTCAATGAGCAGTTCTTC. The chain carries TRBV7-9 and TRBJ2-1; 12 bases are a match to TRBD1. Germline loops: CDR1 SEHNR, CDR2 FQNEAQ (reference sequence). Trimming cost V 5 bases and J 6 bases; bases outside gene matches: 8. CDR3 length equals 16 residues.

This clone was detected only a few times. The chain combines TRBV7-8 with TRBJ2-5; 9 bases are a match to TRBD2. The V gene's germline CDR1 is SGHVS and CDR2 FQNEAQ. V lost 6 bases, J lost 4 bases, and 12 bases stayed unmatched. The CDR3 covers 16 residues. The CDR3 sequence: CASSSLGVAGVETQYF. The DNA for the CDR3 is TGTGCCAGCAGTTCTCTTGGTGTAGCGGGAGTAGAGACCCAGTACTTC.

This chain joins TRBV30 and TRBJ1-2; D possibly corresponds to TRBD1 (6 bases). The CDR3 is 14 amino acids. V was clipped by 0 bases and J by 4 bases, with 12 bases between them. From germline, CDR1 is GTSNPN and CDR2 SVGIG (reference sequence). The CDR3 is CAWSVRGAGYGYTF. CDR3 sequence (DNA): TGTGCCTGGAGTGTGCGGGGGGCTGGCTATGGCTACACCTTC.

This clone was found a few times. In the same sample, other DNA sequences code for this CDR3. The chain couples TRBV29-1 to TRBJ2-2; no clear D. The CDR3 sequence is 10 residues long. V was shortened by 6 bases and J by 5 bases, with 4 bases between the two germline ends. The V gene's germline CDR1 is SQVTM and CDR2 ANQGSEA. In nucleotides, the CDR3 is TGCAGCGTAGGAACCGGGGAGCTGTTTTTT. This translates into CSVGTGELFF.

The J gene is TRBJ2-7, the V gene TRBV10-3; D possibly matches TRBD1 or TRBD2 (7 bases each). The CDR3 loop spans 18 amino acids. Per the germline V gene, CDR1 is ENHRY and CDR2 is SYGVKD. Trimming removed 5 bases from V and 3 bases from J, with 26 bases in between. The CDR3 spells CAISRTRDSTSAHYEQYF. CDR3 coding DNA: TGTGCCATCAGTAGAACTAGGGACAGCACTAGCGCTCACTACGAGCAGTACTTC.

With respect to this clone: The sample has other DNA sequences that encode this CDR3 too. This CDR3 is CAISGDYEQYF. The CDR3 bases are TGTGCCATCAGTGGTGACTACGAGCAGTACTTC. The chain combines TRBV10-3 with TRBJ2-7; D remains unclear. Germline CDR1 is ENHRY and CDR2 is SYGVKD. This CDR3 spans 11 amino acids. The V end was cut by 4 bases, the J end by 3 bases, with 4 bases between.

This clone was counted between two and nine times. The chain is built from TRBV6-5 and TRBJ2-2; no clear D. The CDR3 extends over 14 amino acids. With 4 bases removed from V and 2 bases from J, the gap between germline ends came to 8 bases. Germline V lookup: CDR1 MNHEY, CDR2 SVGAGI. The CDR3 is CASSLVGNTGELFF. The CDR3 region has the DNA TGTGCCAGCAGTTTGGTTGGTAACACCGGGGAGCTGTTTTTT.

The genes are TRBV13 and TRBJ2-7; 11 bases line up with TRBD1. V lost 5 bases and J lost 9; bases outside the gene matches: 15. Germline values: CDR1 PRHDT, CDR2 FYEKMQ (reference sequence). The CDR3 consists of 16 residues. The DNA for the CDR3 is TGTGCCAGCAGCATCGCCGGGACAGGGGGTTCCCAGAGGCAGTACTTC. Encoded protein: CASSIAGTGGSQRQYF.

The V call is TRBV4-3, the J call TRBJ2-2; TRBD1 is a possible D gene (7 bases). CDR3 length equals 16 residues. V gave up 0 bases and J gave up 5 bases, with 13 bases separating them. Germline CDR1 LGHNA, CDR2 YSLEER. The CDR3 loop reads CASSQELPGGTGELFF. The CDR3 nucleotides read TGCGCCAGCAGCCAAGAACTTCCAGGGGGGACCGGGGAGCTGTTTTTT.

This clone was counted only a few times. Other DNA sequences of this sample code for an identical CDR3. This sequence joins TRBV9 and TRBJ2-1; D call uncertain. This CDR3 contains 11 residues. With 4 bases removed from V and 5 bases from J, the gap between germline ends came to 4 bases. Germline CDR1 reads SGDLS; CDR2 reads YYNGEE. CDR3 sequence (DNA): TGTGCCAGCAGCAGGGACAATGAGCAGTTCTTC. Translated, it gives CASSRDNEQFF.

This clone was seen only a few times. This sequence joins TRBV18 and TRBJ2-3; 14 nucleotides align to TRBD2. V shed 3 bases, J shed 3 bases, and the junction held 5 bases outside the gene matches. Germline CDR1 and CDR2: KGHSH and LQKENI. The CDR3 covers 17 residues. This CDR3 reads CASSPTSGRAKTDTQYF. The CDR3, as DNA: TGTGCCAGCTCACCGACTAGCGGGAGGGCCAAGACAGATACGCAGTATTTT.

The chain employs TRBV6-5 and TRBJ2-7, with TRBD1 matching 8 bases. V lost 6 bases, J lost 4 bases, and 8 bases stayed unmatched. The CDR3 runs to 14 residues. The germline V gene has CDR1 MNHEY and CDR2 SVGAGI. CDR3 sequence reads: CASSRQGLTYEQYF. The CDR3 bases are TGTGCCAGCAGCCGACAGGGGTTGACGTACGAGCAGTACTTC.

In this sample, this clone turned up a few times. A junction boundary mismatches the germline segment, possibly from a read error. The CDR3 DNA reads as TGCGCCAGCAGCCAATCGCATCGACAGGGGGGTGGCTACACCTTC. This gives the protein CASSQSHRQGGGYTF. The chain has TRBV23-1 and TRBJ1-2; 9 bases line up with TRBD1. TRBV23-1 falls under the ORF class, with uncertain function. The CDR3 sequence is 15 residues long.

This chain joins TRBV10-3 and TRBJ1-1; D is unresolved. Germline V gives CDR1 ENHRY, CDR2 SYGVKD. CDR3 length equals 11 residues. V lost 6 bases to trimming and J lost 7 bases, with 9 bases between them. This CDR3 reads CAIRGSNEAFF. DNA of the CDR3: TGTGCCATCAGGGGGAGTAATGAAGCTTTCTTT.

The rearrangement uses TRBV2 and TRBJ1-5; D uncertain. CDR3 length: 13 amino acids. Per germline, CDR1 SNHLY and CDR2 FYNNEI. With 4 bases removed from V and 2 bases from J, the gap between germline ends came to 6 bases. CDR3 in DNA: TGTGCCAGCAGTGCTCGGGGCAATCAGCCCCAGCATTTT. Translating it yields CASSARGNQPQHF.

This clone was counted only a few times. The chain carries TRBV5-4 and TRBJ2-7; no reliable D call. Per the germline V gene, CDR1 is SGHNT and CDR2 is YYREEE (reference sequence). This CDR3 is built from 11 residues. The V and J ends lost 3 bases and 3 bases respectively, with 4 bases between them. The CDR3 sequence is CASSYHYEQYF. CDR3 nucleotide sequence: TGTGCCAGCAGCTACCACTACGAGCAGTACTTC.